What follows are 8 T cell receptor beta chains derived from one specimen sequenced in a study of early T cells in non-severe SARS-CoV-2 infection. One entry per CDR3 protein results from TCRdb running MiXCR on the 5' RACE reads. Here the sample spans fewer than 35,000 distinct CDR3 sequences, 6% to 7% being singletons. Sample: whole blood. These receptors were taken from an adult who was a healthcare worker with PCR-confirmed SARS-CoV-2 infection or an uninfected control (not recorded which).

This clonotype has ten or more counts. This sequence joins TRBV27 and TRBJ1-4; TRBD1 aligns across 7 bases. J was trimmed by 0 bases and V by 0 bases; bases with no gene match: 7. In germline, CDR1 is MNHEY, CDR2 SMNVEV (reference sequence). This CDR3 region has 18 residues. The CDR3 DNA follows: TGTGCCAGCAGTTTATCGGCAGGGGGGGGGACAACTAATGAAAAACTGTTTTTT. Translated: CASSLSAGGGTTNEKLFF.

This clonotype has at least ten counts. This sequence joins TRBV30 and TRBJ2-4, with 10 bases matching TRBD1. This CDR3 comprises 13 residues. The trim removed 3 bases at V and 7 bases at J, leaving 3 bases unmatched. The germline CDR1 and CDR2 sequences are GTSNPN and SVGIG (reference sequence). The CDR3 nucleotides read TGTGCCTGGAGCAGGACAGGGGGGAACATTCAGTACTTC. It translates to CAWSRTGGNIQYF.

This clonotype was recorded many times. This chain uses TRBV3-1 with TRBJ1-1; no firm D call. The CDR3 is made up of 15 amino acids. Germline-derived CDR1 and CDR2 are LGHDT and YNNKEL (reference sequence). V was clipped by 3 bases and J by 4 bases, with 15 bases between them. CDR3 protein: CASSHLAGGGTEAFF. CDR3 in DNA: TGTGCCAGCAGCCATTTAGCGGGAGGTGGCACTGAAGCTTTCTTT. Using reference TRBV3-1 and TRBJ1-1 for the parts outside the CDR3, the full variable domain is DTAVSQTPKYLVTQMGNDKSIKCEQNLGHDTMYWYKQDSKKFLKIMFSYNNKELIINETVPNRFSPKSPDKAHLNLHINSLELGDSAVYFCASSHLAGGGTEAFFGQGTRLTVV.

This clonotype was counted ten times or more. This chain joins TRBV29-1 and TRBJ2-7; D perhaps matches TRBD2 (6 bases). V was cut by 1 base and J by 1 base, with 11 bases left in between. Germline V CDR1 and CDR2: SQVTM, ANQGSEA. CDR3 length: 14 residues. The CDR3 loop is CSVEGDGTSYEQYF. CDR3 in DNA: TGCAGCGTTGAAGGAGACGGGACTTCCTACGAGCAGTACTTC.

This clonotype was recorded a few times. The CDR3 region is CASSLQRVWRKDEQFF. CDR3 DNA: TGTGCCAGCAGCTTGCAGCGGGTATGGAGAAAGGATGAGCAGTTCTTC. The V and J genes are TRBV7-8 and TRBJ2-1; D might be TRBD2 (6 bases). Looked up from germline, CDR1 is SGHVS and CDR2 is FQNEAQ. Deletions cut 3 bases from V and 8 bases from J, with 20 bases between. The length of the CDR3 is 16 residues.

The sample holds many counts of this clonotype. This chain joins TRBV20-1 and TRBJ2-5; 9 nucleotides agree with TRBD2. CDR3 length: 15 amino acids. CDR1 is DFQATT and CDR2 is SNEGSKA in the germline V gene (reference sequence). J lost 5 bases, V lost 0 bases, and 7 bases had no gene match. The CDR3 coding sequence is TGCAGTGCTAGAGATCGGGTAGCGGGAGTGGAGACCCAGTACTTC. Translated: CSARDRVAGVETQYF.

With regard to this clonotype: A much larger clone lies one base from this, so it may be a read error. Since the CDR3 does not end with the conserved phenylalanine or tryptophan, this likely comes from a read error. The V call is TRBV20-1, the J call TRBJ2-1, with 11 bases matching TRBD2. The CDR3 loop spans 15 amino acids. J was trimmed by 1 base and V by 6 bases; bases with no gene match: 5. Per the germline V gene, CDR1 is DFQATT and CDR2 is SNEGSKA (reference sequence). The CDR3 here is CSAGTSGLSYNEQFS. The DNA of the CDR3 is TGCAGTGCCGGGACTAGCGGCCTTTCCTACAATGAGCAGTTCTCC.

This clonotype is medium-sized. The V call is TRBV27, the J call TRBJ2-7, with D perhaps matching TRBD1 (5 bases). CDR3 length equals 13 residues. Germline assignment: CDR1 MNHEY and CDR2 SMNVEV (reference sequence). V lost 5 bases, J lost 4 bases, and 12 bases lay in between. DNA for the CDR3: TGTGCCAGCAGTCCTTCCCAGGGATACGAGCAGTACTTC. Encoded protein: CASSPSQGYEQYF.